Listed below are T cell receptor beta chains from one sample, sequenced in a study of T cell therapy after organ transplantation. Their antigens are not known. Clones were sequenced by immunoSEQ multiplex PCR, and TCRdb holds only the in-frame ones, with some missing. The sample has approximately 2,300 clones; around 75% are singletons. This sample comprised CD8+ T cells from blood, obtained before autologous CMV-specific T cell therapy. The receptors were gathered from a human patient who had received a solid organ transplant and had CMV disease. Each CDR3 is given with its conserved first and last residue. A D gene is named only where the DNA matches it firmly. For some rows the clone size is stated as once, few or many, or as a class when expanded; others skip it.

v_gene: TRBV10-3
d_gene: TRBD2
abundance: .
j_gene: TRBJ2-1
CDR3aa: CAIGTSESSYNEQFF
CDR3nt: TGTGCCATCGGGACTAGCGAGAGCTCCTACAATGAGCAGTTCTTC

v_gene: TRBV7-1
d_gene: TRBD2
abundance: .
j_gene: TRBJ2-2
CDR3aa: CATPGTTNTGELFF
CDR3nt: TGTGCCACTCCCGGGACTACGAACACCGGGGAGCTGTTTTTT

v_gene: TRBV21-1
d_gene: .
abundance: .
j_gene: TRBJ2-2
CDR3aa: CASSKALGADYREREPGELFF
CDR3nt: TGTGCCAGCAGCAAAGCGCTAGGGGCGGACTACCGGGAGCGGGAGCCCGGGGAGCTGTTTTTT

v_gene: TRBV13
d_gene: .
abundance: .
j_gene: TRBJ2-1
CDR3aa: CASSSAGQEYNEQFF
CDR3nt: TGTGCCAGCAGCTCAGCGGGACAGGAGTACAATGAGCAGTTCTTC

v_gene: TRBV27
d_gene: .
abundance: .
j_gene: TRBJ2-3
CDR3aa: CASSPSQGGDTQYF
CDR3nt: TGTGCCAGCAGTCCATCTCAGGGAGGTGATACGCAGTATTTT

v_gene: TRBV18
d_gene: .
abundance: .
j_gene: TRBJ2-1
CDR3aa: CASSPPLGTGNNEQFF
CDR3nt: TGTGCCAGCTCACCACCACTGGGGACGGGTAACAATGAGCAGTTCTTC

v_gene: TRBV19
d_gene: .
abundance: .
j_gene: TRBJ2-6
CDR3aa: CASSVELSGANVLTF
CDR3nt: TGTGCCAGTAGTGTAGAACTTTCTGGGGCCAACGTCCTGACTTTC

v_gene: TRBV9
d_gene: .
abundance: hyperexpanded
j_gene: TRBJ1-2
CDR3aa: CASSPLGGEENYGYTF
CDR3nt: TGTGCCAGCAGCCCACTAGGGGGGGAGGAGAACTATGGCTACACCTTC

v_gene: TRBV30
d_gene: .
abundance: .
j_gene: TRBJ2-1
CDR3aa: CAWSASGAIHEQFF
CDR3nt: TGTGCCTGGAGTGCGTCAGGGGCGATCCATGAGCAGTTCTTC

v_gene: TRBV7-2
d_gene: .
abundance: .
j_gene: TRBJ1-4
CDR3aa: CASSSLGGKLFF
CDR3nt: TGTGCCAGCAGCTCCTTGGGAGGGAAACTGTTTTTT

v_gene: TRBV25-1
d_gene: TRBD1
abundance: .
j_gene: TRBJ1-1
CDR3aa: CASSFRGYEGNTEAFF
CDR3nt: TGTGCCAGCAGTTTCAGGGGGTACGAGGGGAACACTGAAGCTTTCTTT

v_gene: TRBV27
d_gene: .
abundance: few
j_gene: TRBJ1-1
CDR3aa: CASSAYRNQNTEAFF
CDR3nt: TGTGCCAGCAGTGCCTACAGAAACCAGAACACTGAAGCTTTCTTT

v_gene: TRBV28
d_gene: .
abundance: few
j_gene: TRBJ2-3
CDR3aa: CASSFLAGTDTQYF
CDR3nt: TGTGCCAGCAGTTTTCTAGCCGGCACAGATACGCAGTATTTT

v_gene: TRBV10-3
d_gene: .
abundance: few
j_gene: TRBJ2-1
CDR3aa: CAISESTGSGKDNEQFF
CDR3nt: TGTGCCATCAGTGAGTCGACAGGGAGCGGGAAAGACAATGAGCAGTTCTTC

v_gene: TRBV29-1
d_gene: .
abundance: .
j_gene: TRBJ2-5
CDR3aa: CSVEGTQYF
CDR3nt: TGCAGCGTTGAGGGGACCCAGTACTTC

v_gene: TRBV5-1
d_gene: .
abundance: few
j_gene: TRBJ2-4
CDR3aa: CASSLQAENIQYF
CDR3nt: TGCGCCAGCAGCCTGCAGGCAGAAAACATTCAGTACTTC

v_gene: TRBV10-3
d_gene: TRBD1
abundance: .
j_gene: TRBJ2-7
CDR3aa: CAISVGQDGYEQYF
CDR3nt: TGTGCCATCAGTGTGGGACAGGACGGCTACGAGCAGTACTTC

v_gene: TRBV7-9
d_gene: TRBD1
abundance: .
j_gene: TRBJ2-7
CDR3aa: CASSRRTGQFDEQYF
CDR3nt: TGTGCCAGCAGTCGAAGGACAGGGCAATTTGACGAGCAGTACTTC

v_gene: TRBV6-5
d_gene: .
abundance: .
j_gene: TRBJ2-7
CDR3aa: CASSKTGILSYEQYF
CDR3nt: TGTGCCAGCAGCAAGACAGGAATTCTCTCCTACGAGCAGTACTTC

v_gene: TRBV4-2
d_gene: TRBD2
abundance: .
j_gene: TRBJ2-7
CDR3aa: CASRSGGLAGGSYEQYF
CDR3nt: TGTGCCAGCAGGTCCGGGGGGCTAGCGGGAGGGTCCTACGAGCAGTACTTC

v_gene: TRBV9
d_gene: TRBD1
abundance: .
j_gene: TRBJ2-1
CDR3aa: CASSVVRPGQSYNEQFF
CDR3nt: TGTGCCAGCAGCGTAGTCCGGCCGGGACAGAGCTACAATGAGCAGTTCTTC

v_gene: TRBV5-4
d_gene: .
abundance: .
j_gene: TRBJ1-2
CDR3aa: CASSSGANHGYTF
CDR3nt: TGTGCCAGCAGCTCCGGGGCTAACCATGGCTACACCTTC

v_gene: TRBV4-1
d_gene: .
abundance: .
j_gene: TRBJ1-2
CDR3aa: CASSQVADSDANYGYTF
CDR3nt: TGCGCCAGCAGCCAAGTCGCGGACAGCGATGCTAACTATGGCTACACCTTC

v_gene: TRBV29-1
d_gene: .
abundance: .
j_gene: TRBJ2-5
CDR3aa: CSVRLRETQYF
CDR3nt: TGCAGCGTCAGGTTACGAGAGACCCAGTACTTC